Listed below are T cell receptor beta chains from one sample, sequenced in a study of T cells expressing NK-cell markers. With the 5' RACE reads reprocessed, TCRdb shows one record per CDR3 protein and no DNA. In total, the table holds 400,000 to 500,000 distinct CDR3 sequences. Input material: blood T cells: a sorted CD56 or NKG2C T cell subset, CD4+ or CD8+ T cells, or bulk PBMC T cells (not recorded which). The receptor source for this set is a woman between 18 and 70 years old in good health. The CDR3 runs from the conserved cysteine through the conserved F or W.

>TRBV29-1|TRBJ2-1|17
CSVPLTGNSYPYNEQFF
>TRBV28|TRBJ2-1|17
CASRTNGEGRSYNEQFF
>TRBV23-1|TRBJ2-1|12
CAPAGDRNEQFF
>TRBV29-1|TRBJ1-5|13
CSVGWSGNQPQHF
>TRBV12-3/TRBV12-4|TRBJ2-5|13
CASSQDRGETQYF
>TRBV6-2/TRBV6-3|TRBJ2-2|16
CASSYGGTGNTGELFF
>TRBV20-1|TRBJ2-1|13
CRVAGDYFGEQFF
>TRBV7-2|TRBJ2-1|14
CASSRSGSAHEQFF
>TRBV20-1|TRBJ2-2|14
CSAERDRNTGELFF
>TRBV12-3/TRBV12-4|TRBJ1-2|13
CASSFAREHGYTF
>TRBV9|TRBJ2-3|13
CASSARGTDTQYF
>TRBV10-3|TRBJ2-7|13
CAISPSGSYEQYF
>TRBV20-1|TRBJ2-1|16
CSASKGLLVAGNEQFF
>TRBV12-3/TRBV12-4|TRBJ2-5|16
CASSTRRGNGVETQYF
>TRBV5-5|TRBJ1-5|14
CASSLGRVEQPQHF
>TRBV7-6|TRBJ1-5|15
CASSSGTGDNQPQHF
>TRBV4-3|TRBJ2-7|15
CASDSGRAGSYEQYF
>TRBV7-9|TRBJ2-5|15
CASSLGPDSEETQYF
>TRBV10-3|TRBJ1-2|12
CAISRDSYGYTF
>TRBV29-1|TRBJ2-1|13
CSVDSPNINEQFF
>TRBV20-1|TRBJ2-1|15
CSARTVAGGRDEQFF
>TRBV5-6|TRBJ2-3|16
CASSLGIAGPLDTQYF
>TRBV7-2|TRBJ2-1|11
CASSQSSEQFF
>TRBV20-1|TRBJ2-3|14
CSAQRGRVRDTQYF
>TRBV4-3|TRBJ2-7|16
CASSQDSGGLYYEQYF
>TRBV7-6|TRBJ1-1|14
CASSSGLRNTEAFF
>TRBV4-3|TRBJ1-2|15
CASSQDPPEVDGYTF
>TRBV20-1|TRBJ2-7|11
CSANRAGEQYF
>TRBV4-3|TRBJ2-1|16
CASSQDLSQVYNEQFF
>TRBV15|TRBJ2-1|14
CATSGGASYNEQFF
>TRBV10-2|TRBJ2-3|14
CASSGLAGGDTQYF
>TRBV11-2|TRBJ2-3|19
CASSLSPSGGAPSTDTQYF
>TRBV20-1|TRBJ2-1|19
CSARELYLGSGRYDNEQFF
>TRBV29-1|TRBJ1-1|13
CSVEGTANTEAFF
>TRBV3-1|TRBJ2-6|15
CASSQSSSGANVLTF
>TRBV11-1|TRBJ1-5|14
CASSSGPSNQPQHF
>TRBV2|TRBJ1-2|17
CASSESVGASGKYGYTF
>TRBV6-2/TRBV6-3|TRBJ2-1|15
CASSYYVISYNEQFF
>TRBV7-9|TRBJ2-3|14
CASSLALATDTQYF
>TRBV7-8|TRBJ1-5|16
CASTPRDRGYGQPQHF